This T cell receptor beta chain was profiled in a study of early T cells in non-severe SARS-CoV-2 infection. This clonotype was observed a few times. The V gene's germline CDR1 is DFQATT and CDR2 SNEGSKA (reference sequence). V lost 3 bases to trimming and J lost 10 bases, with 13 bases between them. CDR3 length: 12 residues. MiXCR was run by TCRdb on the 5' RACE reads, yielding one entry per CDR3 protein. The sample lists tens of thousands of distinct CDR3 sequences, less than 9.5% occurring once. V usage is TRBV20-1 and J usage is TRBJ1-5; D remains unclear. The receptor was derived from an adult who was a healthcare worker with PCR-confirmed SARS-CoV-2 infection or an uninfected control (not recorded which). The sample taken for sequencing was whole blood. In DNA form, the CDR3 reads TGCAGTGCTAGCAGGACCGAGAGTCCCCAGCATTTT. Its translation: CSASRTESPQHF.